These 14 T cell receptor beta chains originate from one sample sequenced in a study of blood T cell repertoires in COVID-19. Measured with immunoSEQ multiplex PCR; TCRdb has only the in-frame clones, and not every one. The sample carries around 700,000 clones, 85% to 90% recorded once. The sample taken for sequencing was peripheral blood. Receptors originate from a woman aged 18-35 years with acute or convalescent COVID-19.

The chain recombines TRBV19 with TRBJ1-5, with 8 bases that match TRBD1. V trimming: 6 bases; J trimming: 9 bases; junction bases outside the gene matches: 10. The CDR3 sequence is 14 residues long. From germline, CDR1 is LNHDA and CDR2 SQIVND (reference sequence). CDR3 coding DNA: TGTGCCAGTAGCTCGCGGGACAGGTCTGGGCCCCAGCATTTT. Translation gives CASSSRDRSGPQHF.

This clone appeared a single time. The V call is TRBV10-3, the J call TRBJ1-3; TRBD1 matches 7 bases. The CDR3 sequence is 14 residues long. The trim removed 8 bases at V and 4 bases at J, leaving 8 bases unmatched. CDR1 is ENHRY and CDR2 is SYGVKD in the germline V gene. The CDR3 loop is CAIRPDRAGNTIYF. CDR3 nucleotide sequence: TGTGCCATCCGACCTGACAGGGCGGGAAACACCATATATTTT.

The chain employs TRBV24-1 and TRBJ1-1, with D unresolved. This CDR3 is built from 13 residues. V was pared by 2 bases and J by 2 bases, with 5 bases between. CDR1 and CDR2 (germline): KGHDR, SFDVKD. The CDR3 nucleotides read TGTGCCACCAGTGATTGGGCCAACACTGAAGCTTTCTTT. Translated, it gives CATSDWANTEAFF.

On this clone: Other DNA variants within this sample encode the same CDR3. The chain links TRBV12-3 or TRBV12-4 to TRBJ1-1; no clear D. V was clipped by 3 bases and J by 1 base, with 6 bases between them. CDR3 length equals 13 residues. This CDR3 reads CASSFGENTEAFF. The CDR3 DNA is TGTGCCAGCAGTTTCGGTGAGAACACTGAAGCTTTCTTT.

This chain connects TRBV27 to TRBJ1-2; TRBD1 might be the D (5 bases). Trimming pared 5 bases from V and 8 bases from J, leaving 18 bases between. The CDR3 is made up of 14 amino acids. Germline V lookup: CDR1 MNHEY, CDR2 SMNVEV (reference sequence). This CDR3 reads CASSPLRGLWGYTF. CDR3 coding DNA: TGTGCCAGCAGTCCTCTAAGGGGTTTGTGGGGCTACACCTTC.

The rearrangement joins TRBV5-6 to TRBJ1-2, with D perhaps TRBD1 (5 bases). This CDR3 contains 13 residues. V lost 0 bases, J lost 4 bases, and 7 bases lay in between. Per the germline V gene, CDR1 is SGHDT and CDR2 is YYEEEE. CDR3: CASSLEQAYGYTF. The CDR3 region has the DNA TGTGCCAGCAGCTTGGAACAGGCCTATGGCTACACCTTC.

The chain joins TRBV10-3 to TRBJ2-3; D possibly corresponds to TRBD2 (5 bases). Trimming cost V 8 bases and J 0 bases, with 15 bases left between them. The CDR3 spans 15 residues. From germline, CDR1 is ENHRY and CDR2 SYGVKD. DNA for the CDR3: TGTGCCATCTCCCGTAGGACTTCTAGCACAGATACGCAGTATTTT. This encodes CAISRRTSSTDTQYF.

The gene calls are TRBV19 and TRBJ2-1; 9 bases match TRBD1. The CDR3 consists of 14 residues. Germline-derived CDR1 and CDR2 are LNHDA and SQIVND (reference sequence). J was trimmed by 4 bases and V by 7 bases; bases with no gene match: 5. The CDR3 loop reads CASMRTGVYNEQFF. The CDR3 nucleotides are TGTGCCAGTATGAGGACAGGGGTGTACAATGAGCAGTTCTTC.

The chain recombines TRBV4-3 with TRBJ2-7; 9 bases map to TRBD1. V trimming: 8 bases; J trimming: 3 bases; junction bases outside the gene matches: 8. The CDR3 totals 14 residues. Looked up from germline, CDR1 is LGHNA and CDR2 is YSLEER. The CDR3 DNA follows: TGCGCCAGCTCGCCCGGGACAGGGCTCTACGAGCAGTACTTC. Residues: CASSPGTGLYEQYF.

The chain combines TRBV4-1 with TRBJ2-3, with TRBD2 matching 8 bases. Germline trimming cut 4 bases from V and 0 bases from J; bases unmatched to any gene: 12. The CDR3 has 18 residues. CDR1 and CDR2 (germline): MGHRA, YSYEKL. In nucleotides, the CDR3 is TGCGCCAGCAGCCGAACACACATAGCGGGGAAAAGCACAGATACGCAGTATTTT. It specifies CASSRTHIAGKSTDTQYF.

CDR3 nucleotide sequence: TGCGCCAGCAGCCAAGCAGCGGGGGAGACCCAGTACTTC. Its protein product is CASSQAAGETQYF. This sequence joins TRBV4-1 and TRBJ2-5; 7 bases agree with TRBD2. V lost 1 base and J lost 5; bases outside the gene matches: 1. The germline V gene encodes CDR1 MGHRA and CDR2 YSYEKL. The CDR3 is 13 residues long.

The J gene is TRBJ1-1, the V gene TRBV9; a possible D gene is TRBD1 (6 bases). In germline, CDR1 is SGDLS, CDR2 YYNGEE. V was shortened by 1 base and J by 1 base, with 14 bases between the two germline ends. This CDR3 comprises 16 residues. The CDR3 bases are TGTGCCAGCAGCGTAACATCAGGGGCTTCGAACACTGAAGCTTTCTTT. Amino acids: CASSVTSGASNTEAFF.

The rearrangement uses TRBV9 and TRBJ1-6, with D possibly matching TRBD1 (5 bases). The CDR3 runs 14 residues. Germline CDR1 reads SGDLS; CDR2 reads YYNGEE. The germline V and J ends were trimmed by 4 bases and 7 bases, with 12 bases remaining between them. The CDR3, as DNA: TGTGCCAGCAGCCCGGACACCGCAAATTCACCCCTCCACTTT. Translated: CASSPDTANSPLHF.

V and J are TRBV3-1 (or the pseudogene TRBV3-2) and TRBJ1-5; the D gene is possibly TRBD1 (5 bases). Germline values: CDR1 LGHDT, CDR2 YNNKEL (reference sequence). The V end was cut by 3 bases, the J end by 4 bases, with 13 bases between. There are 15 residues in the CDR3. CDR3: CASSHTGGGNQPQHF. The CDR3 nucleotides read TGTGCCAGCAGCCACACCGGGGGGGGTAATCAGCCCCAGCATTTT.